The next 26 T cell receptor beta chains were all read from a single sample in a study of CD8+ T cells in alopecia areata. RNA extraction was followed by reverse transcription into cDNA, which acted as the sequencing template. Assay used: immunoSEQ multiplex PCR; TCRdb lists only in-frame clones, some missing. The sample has roughly 170,000 clones, just under 60% seen once. The sequencing here drew on CD4+ T cells sorted from blood, taken at week 0. The receptor source for this set is a human donor with alopecia areata.

The chain recombines TRBV30 with TRBJ1-2, with D possibly being TRBD1 (6 bases). CDR3 length equals 15 residues. Per germline, CDR1 GTSNPN and CDR2 SVGIG (reference sequence). V was shortened by 3 bases and J by 4 bases, with 18 bases between the two germline ends. As DNA, the CDR3 is TGTGCCTGGAGCCTTGGGACACCTATTCTCTATGGCTACACCTTC. This encodes CAWSLGTPILYGYTF.

CDR3 amino acids: CASSLLPQGWGYTF. Here the CDR3 DNA reads TGTGCCAGCAGTTTATTGCCCCAGGGGTGGGGCTACACCTTC. J is TRBJ1-2 and V is TRBV27, with D possibly being TRBD1 (6 bases). Trimming pared 1 base from V and 8 bases from J, leaving 14 bases between. The CDR3 runs to 14 residues. Germline values: CDR1 MNHEY, CDR2 SMNVEV (reference sequence).

The gene calls are TRBV10-3 and TRBJ1-2; no firm D call. CDR1 and CDR2 from the germline V gene are ENHRY and SYGVKD. V gave up 0 bases and J gave up 2 bases, with 1 base separating them. This CDR3 region has 12 residues. DNA of the CDR3: TGTGCCATCAGTGAGTCGAACTATGGCTACACCTTC. Protein product: CAISESNYGYTF.

This CDR3 is CASSPRGADGYTF. Written as DNA, the CDR3 is TGTGCCAGCTCACCGCGAGGGGCGGATGGCTACACCTTC. The genes are TRBV18 and TRBJ1-2; possible D gene TRBD1, 5 bases. With 3 bases removed from V and 6 bases from J, the gap between germline ends came to 11 bases. Germline V CDR1 and CDR2: KGHSH, LQKENI. This CDR3 contains 13 residues.

The chain links TRBV2 to TRBJ2-5; D may be TRBD2 (6 bases). Germline V gene data show CDR1 as SNHLY and CDR2 as FYNNEI. V lost 0 bases and J 5 bases, leaving 16 bases between the germline ends. This CDR3 has 16 residues. CDR3 nucleotides: TGTGCCAGCAGTGAAGCGCTTCTGGGGGGAAGGGAGACCCAGTACTTC. It encodes CASSEALLGGRETQYF.

This clone was seen only a few times. The CDR3 DNA reads as TGTGCCTGGAGCACGACAGGGATGGGGGCTTTCTTT. This translates into CAWSTTGMGAFF. The chain combines TRBV30 with TRBJ1-1; 7 nucleotides agree with TRBD1. V lost 3 bases to trimming and J lost 11 bases; unmatched junction nucleotides: 9. The CDR3 consists of 12 residues. Germline V gives CDR1 GTSNPN, CDR2 SVGIG (reference sequence).

J is TRBJ1-1 and V is TRBV2; the D is unclear. CDR3 length: 13 residues. Germline CDR1 and CDR2: SNHLY and FYNNEI. V was clipped by 4 bases and J by 0 bases, with 6 bases between them. CDR3 residues: CASSVLVNTEAFF. CDR3 nucleotide sequence: TGTGCCAGCAGTGTTTTAGTGAACACTGAAGCTTTCTTT.

The chain recombines TRBV10-3 with TRBJ1-2, with no clear D. This CDR3 contains 16 residues. Germline CDR1 reads ENHRY; CDR2 reads SYGVKD. The V end was cut by 0 bases, the J end by 0 bases, with 11 bases between. CDR3 in amino acids: CAISESDTVPNYGYTF. CDR3 nucleotide sequence: TGTGCCATCAGTGAGTCGGATACAGTCCCTAACTATGGCTACACCTTC.

The J gene is TRBJ2-3, the V gene TRBV5-1; 7 bases line up with TRBD1. In germline, CDR1 is SGHRS, CDR2 YFSETQ. V was pared by 1 base and J by 2 bases, with 7 bases of the junction left unmatched. This CDR3 is 16 amino acids long. The CDR3 is CASSLMTGITTDTQYF. Written as DNA, the CDR3 is TGCGCCAGCAGCTTGATGACAGGGATTACCACAGATACGCAGTATTTT. The complete variable domain, with remaining parts taken from reference TRBV5-1 and TRBJ2-3, reads KAGVTQTPRYLIKTRGQQVTLSCSPISGHRSVSWYQQTPGQGLQFLFEYFSETQRNKGNFPGRFSGRQFSNSRSEMNVSTLELGDSALYLCASSLMTGITTDTQYFGPGTRLTVL.

CDR3 protein: CASSYGRIPNTEAFF. In DNA, the CDR3 is TGTGCCAGCAGTTACGGCCGGATTCCGAACACTGAAGCTTTCTTT. The J gene is TRBJ1-1, the V gene TRBV6-5; D remains unclear. The germline V gene encodes CDR1 MNHEY and CDR2 SVGAGI. The CDR3 is 15 amino acids. V shed 2 bases and J shed 1 base, with 11 bases lying between them.

This chain uses TRBV2 with TRBJ2-3; no reliable D call. The CDR3 length is 15 residues. Germline-derived CDR1 and CDR2 are SNHLY and FYNNEI. V dropped 1 base and J dropped 4 bases, with 12 bases sitting between them. The CDR3 region is CASSEGATLADTQYF. The DNA for the CDR3 is TGTGCCAGCAGTGAAGGGGCCACCCTGGCAGATACGCAGTATTTT.

This chain links TRBV11-2 with TRBJ1-5; D is unresolved. Per the germline V gene, CDR1 is SGHAT and CDR2 is FQNNGV. V lost 2 bases and J 7 bases, leaving 9 bases between the germline ends. The CDR3 length is 13 residues. Written as DNA, the CDR3 is TGTGCCAGCAGCTTATGGGCGGAACAGCCCCAGCATTTT. This translates into CASSLWAEQPQHF.

CDR3 sequence: CTVQGLSGNTIYF. CDR3 bases: TGCACCGTACAGGGGCTCTCTGGAAACACCATATATTTT. This rearrangement joins TRBV29-1 to TRBJ1-3; 7 bases map to TRBD1. Germline assignment: CDR1 SQVTM and CDR2 ANQGSEA. This CDR3 is 13 amino acids long. Full variable domain (outside the CDR3, taken from reference TRBV29-1 and TRBJ1-3): SAVISQKPSRDICQRGTSLTIQCQVDSQVTMMFWYRQQPGQSLTLIATANQGSEATYESGFVIDKFPISRPNLTFSTLTVSNMSPEDSSIYLCTVQGLSGNTIYFGEGSWLTVV.

A few counts support this clone. The chain uses TRBV19 and TRBJ2-3; 8 bases align to TRBD1. This CDR3 is built from 16 residues. V gave up 3 bases and J gave up 0 bases; unmatched junction bases: 5. Germline lookup yields CDR1 LNHDA and CDR2 SQIVND (reference sequence). The CDR3 bases are TGTGCCAGTAGTATGAGGACAGGGCAGAGCACAGATACGCAGTATTTT. This codes for CASSMRTGQSTDTQYF.

This chain uses TRBV27 with TRBJ1-5; possible D gene TRBD1, 6 bases. Trimming removed 8 bases from V and 0 bases from J, with 23 bases in between. CDR1 is MNHEY, CDR2 SMNVEV, per germline (reference sequence). This CDR3 is 18 amino acids long. CDR3 in DNA: TGTGCCAGCGGTCTTCGGGGGGGCGTGCGCTATAGCAATCAGCCCCAGCATTTT. Residues: CASGLRGGVRYSNQPQHF.

The V gene is TRBV9, the J gene TRBJ2-1; D is unclear. V dropped 0 bases and J dropped 4 bases, with 11 bases sitting between them. The CDR3 runs 15 residues. The germline gives CDR1 SGDLS, CDR2 YYNGEE. The CDR3 DNA reads as TGTGCCAGCAGCGTAGGCGGAAACAAGTACAATGAGCAGTTCTTC. It specifies CASSVGGNKYNEQFF. Together with reference TRBV9 and TRBJ2-1, the CDR3 gives the full variable domain: DSGVTQTPKHLITATGQRVTLRCSPRSGDLSVYWYQQSLDQGLQFLIQYYNGEERAKGNILERFSAQQFPDLHSELNLSSLELGDSALYFCASSVGGNKYNEQFFGPGTRLTVL.

The chain couples TRBV11-2 to TRBJ2-7, with 9 bases lining up with TRBD1. CDR3 length: 14 amino acids. In germline, CDR1 is SGHAT, CDR2 FQNNGV. J gave up 5 bases and V 1 base, and 3 bases lay outside the gene matches. The CDR3 DNA follows: TGTGCCAGCAGCTTAGCGTGGACAGGGGACGAGCAGTACTTC. It is translated as CASSLAWTGDEQYF.

The chain employs TRBV7-2 and TRBJ2-1; possible D gene TRBD2, 5 bases. The CDR3 is 13 residues long. V was pared by 4 bases and J by 7 bases, with 11 bases between. Germline CDR1 is SGHTA and CDR2 is FQGNSA. CDR3 protein: CASSSILVNEQFF. CDR3 in DNA: TGTGCCAGCAGCTCCATACTAGTTAATGAGCAGTTCTTC.

The J gene is TRBJ2-7, the V gene TRBV7-2; D is ambiguous. Germline V gives CDR1 SGHTA, CDR2 FQGNSA. The CDR3 consists of 13 residues. The V and J ends lost 2 bases and 5 bases respectively, with 10 bases between them. The CDR3: CASSLSLRNEQYF. The DNA of the CDR3 is TGTGCCAGCAGCTTAAGTTTGAGGAACGAGCAGTACTTC.

This clone was counted between two and nine times. The chain uses TRBV14 and TRBJ1-1; weak D call: TRBD1 (6 bases). The CDR3 contains 13 residues. V was pared by 8 bases and J by 2 bases, with 12 bases between. Germline CDR1 is SGHDN and CDR2 is FVKESK. The CDR3 nucleotides read TGTGCCAGCGGACGGACAGCCAACACTGAAGCTTTCTTT. Translating gives CASGRTANTEAFF.

This clone was counted a single time. V gene TRBV29-1 combines with J gene TRBJ1-1, with D hard to call. CDR3 size: 11 residues. Per the germline V gene, CDR1 is SQVTM and CDR2 is ANQGSEA. CDR3 amino acids: CSSGGTTEAFF. The DNA of the CDR3 is TGCAGTAGTGGCGGAACAACTGAAGCTTTCTTT.

This clone was counted only a few times. This same CDR3 is encoded by further DNA sequences in the sample. The chain uses TRBV30 and TRBJ1-6, with no clear D. Trimming pared 3 bases from V and 7 bases from J, leaving 10 bases between. Germline CDR1 and CDR2: GTSNPN and SVGIG (reference sequence). The CDR3 runs 13 residues. The CDR3 loop is CAWRVQLNSPLHF. Written as DNA, the CDR3 is TGTGCCTGGAGGGTACAGCTGAATTCACCCCTCCACTTT.

The chain is built from TRBV7-9 and TRBJ2-7, with D tentatively TRBD1 or TRBD2 (5 bases each). Germline CDR1 is SEHNR and CDR2 is FQNEAQ (reference sequence). The CDR3 spans 15 residues. Trimming removed 5 bases from V and 3 bases from J, with 17 bases in between. The CDR3 DNA reads as TGTGCCAGCAGCCAACCTAGCCAAGGGGTCTACGAGCAGTACTTC. It is translated as CASSQPSQGVYEQYF.

V is TRBV6-1 and J is TRBJ2-7; possibly TRBD1 or TRBD2 for D (7 bases each). Germline CDR1 reads MNHNS; CDR2 reads SASEGT. The CDR3 extends over 18 amino acids. The V gene lost 2 bases and the J gene lost 4 bases, with 24 bases spanning the gap. The CDR3: CASSEREDRHVRSYEQYF. The DNA of the CDR3 is TGTGCCAGCAGTGAACGGGAGGACAGGCATGTTCGGAGTTACGAGCAGTACTTC.

The chain is built from TRBV7-9 and TRBJ1-1, with D perhaps matching TRBD1 (5 bases). The CDR3 extends over 19 amino acids. Trimming cost V 5 bases and J 1 base, with 26 bases left between them. The germline V gene encodes CDR1 SEHNR and CDR2 FQNEAQ (reference sequence). Written as DNA, the CDR3 is TGTGCCAGCAGCGAAGAAGCCCGGGGCCCCTGGCTTCCGAACACTGAAGCTTTCTTT. Translated, it gives CASSEEARGPWLPNTEAFF.

On this clone itself: A read error may account for a junction end that differs from germline. The V and J genes are TRBV2 and TRBJ2-3; D is unresolved. The CDR3 contains 15 residues. CDR1 and CDR2 (germline): SNHLY, FYNNEI. The CDR3, as DNA: TGTGCCACCAGTTTTGGGCCCCTCGGCACAGATACGCAGTATTTT. Translated: CATSFGPLGTDTQYF.